These T cell receptor beta chains were read from a single sample in a study of T cell repertoires in cytomegalovirus infection. TCRdb redid the calling of the reads with MiXCR, one entry per CDR3 protein. The sample has about 100,000 distinct CDR3 sequences, about 15% seen once; the top ten hold 6.5% to 9.5%. Sequencing was carried out using PBMCs. The receptors shown here come from a human donor in good health (CMV status not recorded). Some clones in this sample may be carry-over from other donors' samples. The CDR3 runs from the conserved cysteine through the conserved F or W. D genes are given only for firm matches. The size entry is marked missing in some rows and otherwise reads once, few, many or a size class.

J | V | length | size | D | CDR3 | DNA
TRBJ1-4 | TRBV12-3/TRBV12-4 | 13 | - | - | CASNREEGEKLFF | TGTGCCAGCAACCGGGAAGAAGGGGAAAAACTGTTTTTT
TRBJ2-5 | TRBV12-3/TRBV12-4 | 15 | many | - | CASSLARRSQETQYF | TGTGCCAGCAGTTTAGCGCGGCGGAGCCAAGAGACCCAGTACTTC
TRBJ2-5 | TRBV7-3 | 14 | many | TRBD2 | CASSARGGEKTQYF | TGTGCCAGCAGCGCCCGGGGGGGCGAAAAGACCCAGTACTTC
TRBJ2-7 | TRBV29-1 | 14 | - | - | CSVGRGQGLYEQYF | TGCAGCGTTGGTAGAGGGCAGGGACTCTACGAGCAGTACTTC
TRBJ2-7 | TRBV5-1 | 12 | - | - | CASSSGASAPLF | TGCGCCAGCAGCTCGGGGGCTAGCGCCCCGCTCTTC
TRBJ1-5 | TRBV15 | 16 | few | TRBD1 | CATSPMGQGGLRPQHF | TGTGCCACCAGTCCGATGGGACAGGGGGGCTTGAGGCCCCAGCATTTT
TRBJ2-2 | TRBV6-1 | 17 | many | - | CASSERGPSDYTGELFF | TGTGCCAGCAGTGAACGCGGGCCCTCGGACTACACCGGGGAGCTGTTTTTT
TRBJ2-7 | TRBV7-2 | 15 | many | - | CASSFSVGNQGEQYF | TGTGCCAGCAGCTTCTCCGTCGGAAACCAAGGCGAGCAGTACTTC
TRBJ2-7 | TRBV6-6 | 15 | - | - | CASSYYRGGTYEQYF | TGTGCCAGCAGTTATTATCGGGGCGGAACCTACGAGCAGTACTTC
TRBJ2-1 | TRBV29-1 | 12 | - | - | CSALSSYNEQFF | TGCAGCGCCCTTAGCTCCTACAATGAGCAGTTCTTC
TRBJ2-7 | TRBV15 | 14 | - | - | CATSRDRGVDEQYF | TGTGCCACCAGCAGAGACAGGGGGGTCGACGAGCAGTACTTC
TRBJ2-1 | TRBV2 | 15 | - | TRBD2 | CASSLLTSGGNEQFF | TGTGCCAGCAGCCTCTTGACTAGCGGGGGAAATGAGCAGTTCTTC
TRBJ1-2 | TRBV7-2 | 15 | medium-sized | - | CASSFYLTTGNGYTF | TGTGCCAGCAGCTTCTACCTCACAACAGGGAACGGCTACACCTTC
TRBJ1-1 | TRBV7-3 | 13 | many | - | CASSLNMDTEAFF | TGTGCCAGCAGCTTAAACATGGACACTGAAGCTTTCTTT
TRBJ1-4 | TRBV20-1 | 15 | few | - | CSAKPSGGAGEKLFF | TGCAGTGCCAAACCCTCGGGGGGGGCCGGTGAAAAACTGTTTTTT
TRBJ1-2 | TRBV12-3/TRBV12-4 | 12 | few | - | CASSFRGHGYTF | TGTGCCAGCAGTTTTCGGGGACATGGCTACACCTTC
TRBJ2-7 | TRBV19 | 15 | - | TRBD1 | CASSWDSQTSYEQYF | TGTGCCAGTAGTTGGGACAGTCAGACCTCCTACGAGCAGTACTTC
TRBJ2-7 | TRBV11-2 | 15 | - | - | CASSSGPRTELEQYF | TGTGCCAGCAGCTCAGGACCTCGGACAGAACTTGAGCAGTACTTC
TRBJ2-6 | TRBV11-2 | 18 | - | TRBD2 | CASSSLAGGPSGANVLTF | TGTGCCAGCAGCTCCCTAGCGGGGGGCCCCTCTGGGGCCAACGTCCTGACTTTC
TRBJ2-5 | TRBV28 | 15 | many | - | CASSLPAGGQETQYF | TGTGCCAGCAGTCTACCGGCAGGGGGGCAAGAGACCCAGTACTTC
TRBJ2-5 | TRBV7-2 | 16 | - | - | CASSPWGGARQETQYF | TGTGCCAGCAGCCCTTGGGGGGGGGCGCGTCAAGAGACCCAGTACTTC
TRBJ2-3 | TRBV5-6 | 15 | - | TRBD2 | CASSLIAGGPDTQYF | TGTGCCAGCAGTCTTATAGCGGGGGGGCCAGATACGCAGTATTTT
TRBJ2-5 | TRBV5-4 | 14 | - | - | CASSLGVGQETQYF | TGTGCCAGCAGCTTGGGCGTCGGGCAAGAGACCCAGTACTTC
TRBJ2-5 | TRBV7-8 | 16 | - | TRBD2 | CASSYLGTSGKETQYF | TGTGCCAGCAGCTATCTCGGGACTAGCGGAAAAGAGACCCAGTACTTC
TRBJ2-7 | TRBV7-2 | 15 | few | TRBD2 | CASSLTLAGAYEQYF | TGTGCCAGCAGCTTAACACTAGCGGGGGCCTACGAGCAGTACTTC
TRBJ2-1 | TRBV7-3 | 13 | many | - | CASTPGGINEQFF | TGTGCCAGCACCCCAGGAGGTATCAATGAGCAGTTCTTC
TRBJ1-1 | TRBV7-3 | 13 | - | - | CASSRLLNTEAFF | TGTGCCAGCAGCAGACTTTTGAACACTGAAGCTTTCTTT
TRBJ2-5 | TRBV5-5 | 16 | - | TRBD1 | CASSDRGTGDQETQYF | TGTGCCAGCAGCGATCGAGGGACAGGGGACCAAGAGACCCAGTACTTC
TRBJ1-3 | TRBV7-2 | 14 | - | - | CASSFRGGGNTIYF | TGTGCCAGCAGCTTCAGGGGTGGAGGAAACACCATATATTTT
TRBJ1-1 | TRBV2 | 15 | - | - | CASRLQASANTEAFF | TGTGCCAGCAGGTTACAGGCATCCGCGAACACTGAAGCTTTCTTT
TRBJ1-1 | TRBV6-2/TRBV6-3 | 14 | few | - | CASSYRAGDTEAFF | TGTGCCAGCAGTTACCGGGCCGGGGACACTGAAGCTTTCTTT
TRBJ2-3 | TRBV2 | 15 | - | - | CASSKYRPSTDTQYF | TGTGCCAGCAGTAAGTACCGGCCTAGCACAGATACGCAGTATTTT
TRBJ2-7 | TRBV4-1 | 15 | few | TRBD1 | CASSQAGTGVSEQYF | TGCGCCAGCAGCCAAGCGGGGACAGGGGTGTCCGAGCAGTACTTC
TRBJ1-3 | TRBV20-1 | 12 | few | - | CSARDYGNTIYF | TGCAGTGCTAGAGATTACGGAAACACCATATATTTT
TRBJ2-7 | TRBV14 | 16 | - | - | CASSRADAGGTYEQYF | TGTGCCAGCAGCCGCGCGGACGCAGGGGGGACCTACGAGCAGTACTTC
TRBJ2-5 | TRBV7-8 | 15 | many | TRBD2 | CASSLAISGGVAQYF | TGTGCCAGCAGCTTAGCGATTAGCGGGGGTGTGGCCCAGTACTTC
TRBJ2-2 | TRBV14 | 12 | - | - | CASSRFGRELFF | TGTGCCAGCAGCCGGTTCGGGCGGGAGCTGTTTTTT
TRBJ2-3 | TRBV28 | 15 | - | - | CASSPLLPFTDTQYF | TGTGCCAGCAGTCCCCTTCTCCCTTTCACAGATACGCAGTATTTT
TRBJ1-3 | TRBV5-6 | 17 | - | - | CASSSRRVESSGNTIYF | TGTGCCAGCAGCTCGAGACGAGTCGAGAGCTCTGGAAACACCATATATTTT
TRBJ2-1 | TRBV7-9 | 15 | - | TRBD2 | CASSLELAGGDEQFF | TGTGCCAGCAGCTTAGAGCTAGCGGGGGGGGATGAGCAGTTCTTC